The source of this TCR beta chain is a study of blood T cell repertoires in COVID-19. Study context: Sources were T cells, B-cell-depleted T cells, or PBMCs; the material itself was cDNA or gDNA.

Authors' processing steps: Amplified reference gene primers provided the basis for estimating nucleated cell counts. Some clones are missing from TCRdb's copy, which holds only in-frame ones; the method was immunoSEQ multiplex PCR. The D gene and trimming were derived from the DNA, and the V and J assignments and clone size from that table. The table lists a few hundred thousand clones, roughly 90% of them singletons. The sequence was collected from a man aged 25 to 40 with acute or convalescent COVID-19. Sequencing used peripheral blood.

The CDR3 reads CASSGADRNNQPQHF. The CDR3 nucleotides read TGTGCCAGCAGCGGAGCTGACAGGAACAATCAGCCCCAGCATTTT. The chain recombines TRBV7-9 with TRBJ1-5; possibly TRBD1 for D (6 bases). Trimming took 5 bases from V and 3 from J, leaving 14 bases between them. This CDR3 is built from 15 residues. The germline V gene has CDR1 SEHNR and CDR2 FQNEAQ (reference sequence).